The 27 T cell receptor beta chains presented below share a single source sample, sequenced in a study of blood T cells in healthy people across ages. Together with a sample-barcoded 5' primer, a J-beta primer mix was included in a second PCR lasting about 7 to 11 cycles. TCRdb used MiXCR to reprocess the 5' RACE reads, holding one entry per CDR3 protein. The table shows around 970,000 distinct CDR3 sequences, with roughly 50% occurring only once. The sequencing sample was made of blood. The receptors derive from a woman aged 55-70 years in good health.

This clonotype was detected a few times. V and J are TRBV3-1 and TRBJ1-2, with TRBD1 matching 11 bases. Germline assignment: CDR1 LGHDT and CDR2 YNNKEL (reference sequence). Unmatched junction bases numbered 5, after V lost 4 bases and J lost 13 bases. The CDR3 loop spans 12 amino acids. This CDR3 reads CASSRGQGAVTF. Written as DNA, the CDR3 is TGTGCCAGCAGCCGAGGACAGGGGGCGGTCACCTTC.

Of note for this clonotype: At one boundary the junction diverges from the germline segment, which might be a read error. The chain employs TRBV28 and TRBJ2-7, with a weak D call TRBD1 (6 bases). CDR1 and CDR2 from the germline V gene are MDHEN and SYDVKM. The CDR3 covers 14 residues. The DNA for the CDR3 is TGTGCCAGCAGAACCGTGGACAGAGCCTACGGGCAGTACTTC. Amino acids: CASRTVDRAYGQYF.

The sample holds a few counts of this clonotype. The V and J genes are TRBV6-1 and TRBJ2-7, with D maybe TRBD2 (5 bases). This CDR3 region has 16 residues. Germline V gene lookup returns CDR1 MNHNS and CDR2 SASEGT. The V gene lost 4 bases and the J gene lost 1 base, with 17 bases spanning the gap. In DNA, the CDR3 is TGTGCCAGCAGTGCGCTTAGCAGCGGCGAGTCCTACGAGCAGTACTTC. Amino acid sequence: CASSALSSGESYEQYF.

This clonotype occurred a few times. The rearrangement joins TRBV20-1 to TRBJ2-7; 8 nucleotides agree with TRBD2. The CDR3 is 16 amino acids. The trim removed 5 bases at V and 4 bases at J, leaving 16 bases unmatched. Germline V CDR1 and CDR2: DFQATT, SNEGSKA (reference sequence). CDR3 protein: CSAVPGSAGAFYEQYF. CDR3 nucleotide sequence: TGCAGTGCTGTCCCCGGTTCAGCGGGAGCGTTTTACGAGCAGTACTTC.

The rearrangement links TRBV7-3 to TRBJ1-1, with 7 bases identical to TRBD1. The V segment lost 6 bases and the J segment 0 bases; nucleotides outside the gene matches: 4. Per the germline V gene, CDR1 is SGHTA and CDR2 is FQGTGA. This CDR3 is 14 amino acids long. CDR3 in amino acids: CASRLGQLNTEAFF. The CDR3 DNA reads as TGTGCCAGCAGGTTGGGACAGTTGAACACTGAAGCTTTCTTT. The full variable domain, with the rest looked up from reference TRBV7-3 and TRBJ1-1, is GAGVSQTPSNKVTEKGKYVELRCDPISGHTALYWYRQSLGQGPEFLIYFQGTGAADDSGLPNDRFFAVRPEGSVSTLKIQRTERGDSAVYLCASRLGQLNTEAFFGQGTRLTVV.

V usage is TRBV29-1 and J usage is TRBJ2-7; 7 bases match TRBD2. The germline gives CDR1 SQVTM, CDR2 ANQGSEA. The length of the CDR3 is 14 residues. After removal of 3 bases from V and 6 bases from J, the junction contained 11 bases not matched to a gene. CDR3 region: CSVEDGRERAEQYF. In nucleotides, the CDR3 is TGCAGCGTTGAGGATGGGCGGGAGCGGGCCGAGCAGTACTTC.

J is TRBJ2-3 and V is TRBV5-1; either TRBD1 or TRBD2 may fit D (6 bases each). From germline, CDR1 is SGHRS and CDR2 YFSETQ. This CDR3 contains 16 residues. V lost 4 bases, J lost 0 bases, and 15 bases lay in between. CDR3 DNA: TGCGCCAGCAGCGCCCCGGCGGGACATAGCACAGATACGCAGTATTTT. Its translation is CASSAPAGHSTDTQYF.

Points on this clonotype: The junction differs from germline at one of its ends, possibly a read error. The chain employs TRBV5-1 and TRBJ2-7; 10 positions agree with TRBD1. The J call may be in error: the DNA end matches TRBJ2-5 better. CDR1 SGHRS and CDR2 YFSETQ come from the germline V gene. This CDR3 spans 16 amino acids. CDR3: CTSSLSTGTGDGTQYF. In nucleotides, the CDR3 is TGCACCAGCAGCTTGTCCACCGGGACAGGGGACGGGACCCAGTACTTC.

The J gene is TRBJ1-2, the V gene TRBV5-1; tentatively, D is TRBD1 (5 bases). The CDR3 runs 16 residues. Germline V gene sequence: CDR1 SGHRS, CDR2 YFSETQ. The V end lost 0 bases, the J end lost 8 bases, and 20 bases lay between the germline ends. CDR3 sequence: CASSLAQRGKEGGYTF. The CDR3, as DNA: TGCGCCAGCAGCTTGGCCCAACGGGGGAAGGAAGGAGGCTACACCTTC.

To note about this clonotype: The junction shows a germline mismatch at one end, possibly a read error. This chain uses TRBV11-2 with TRBJ2-5; D is perhaps TRBD1 (6 bases). CDR3 length: 12 amino acids. CDR1 and CDR2 (germline): SGHAT, FQNNGV. The CDR3 DNA sequence: TGTGCCGGCAGCCCGGACAGCTTTGAGCAGTACTTC. It yields the protein CAGSPDSFEQYF.

The chain carries TRBV5-1 and TRBJ2-3; D perhaps matches TRBD2 (6 bases). CDR3 size: 16 residues. The germline CDR1 and CDR2 sequences are SGHRS and YFSETQ. Between the trimmed V and J ends, which lost 0 bases and 5 bases, there was a span of 16 bases. This CDR3 is CASSLATSLVRDTQYF. The CDR3 nucleotides are TGCGCCAGCAGCTTGGCTACTAGCCTGGTTCGAGATACGCAGTATTTT.

The chain recombines TRBV28 with TRBJ2-4; D ambiguous. Trimming took 6 bases from V and 3 from J, leaving 9 bases between them. Germline V CDR1 and CDR2: MDHEN, SYDVKM. The CDR3 has 13 amino acids. The CDR3 loop is CASRQRDKNIQYF. CDR3 bases: TGTGCCAGCAGACAACGAGACAAAAACATTCAGTACTTC.

The J gene is TRBJ2-7, the V gene TRBV12-3 or TRBV12-4; D not certain. Trimming stripped 3 bases from V and 0 bases from J, with 6 bases between. The CDR3 contains 13 residues. CDR3 loop: CASSLSNSYEQYF. In DNA, the CDR3 is TGTGCCAGCAGTTTGAGCAACTCCTACGAGCAGTACTTC.

In this sample, this clonotype turned up once. The chain is built from TRBV6-5 and TRBJ2-7, with TRBD2 as a possible D gene (5 bases). CDR3 length: 14 residues. Germline V gene lookup returns CDR1 MNHEY and CDR2 SVGAGI. V lost 6 bases, J lost 0 bases, and 12 bases lay in between. CDR3 DNA: TGTGCCAGCAGACGGGAAAAAAACTCCTACGAGCAGTACTTC. Translating it yields CASRREKNSYEQYF.

The J gene is TRBJ1-5, the V gene TRBV29-1; 9 positions match TRBD1. V was clipped by 4 bases and J by 4 bases; unmatched bases: 5. Per germline, CDR1 SQVTM and CDR2 ANQGSEA. CDR3 size: 14 residues. CDR3 amino acids: CSVAIGQGNQPQHF. CDR3 coding DNA: TGCAGCGTTGCGATCGGACAGGGGAATCAGCCCCAGCATTTT.

This clonotype showed up just a few times. The genes are TRBV2 and TRBJ2-7; D is uncertain. Trimming removed 6 bases from V and 2 bases from J, with 8 bases in between. CDR1 is SNHLY, CDR2 FYNNEI, per germline. This CDR3 has 12 residues. Written as DNA, the CDR3 is TGTGCCAGCAGACTGGGTACCTACGAGCAGTACTTC. Its protein is CASRLGTYEQYF.

As to this clonotype: An end of the junction does not agree with germline; a read error may underlie this. V gene TRBV25-1 combines with J gene TRBJ2-1; 11 bases line up with TRBD2. The CDR3 totals 17 residues. Germline CDR1 is MGHDK and CDR2 is SYGVNS. The CDR3 here is CASSGHSGRASSNEQFF. DNA of the CDR3: TGTGCCAGCAGTGGGCATAGCGGGAGGGCCTCCTCCAATGAGCAGTTCTTC.

The chain has TRBV5-1 and TRBJ1-2; the D is unclear. The CDR3 totals 14 residues. Germline V gives CDR1 SGHRS, CDR2 YFSETQ. The V end was cut by 4 bases, the J end by 6 bases, with 16 bases between. The CDR3 spells CASSTWTTGDGYTF. Here the CDR3 DNA reads TGCGCCAGCAGCACCTGGACCACGGGCGATGGCTACACCTTC.

V gene TRBV15 combines with J gene TRBJ2-2, with unresolved D. V lost 8 bases and J lost 5, with 9 bases in between. The CDR3 sequence is 12 residues long. The V gene's germline CDR1 is LNHNV and CDR2 YYDKDF (reference sequence). This chain's CDR3 is CATGWITGELFF. CDR3 in DNA: TGTGCCACCGGGTGGATTACCGGGGAGCTGTTTTTT.

This rearrangement joins TRBV10-3 to TRBJ2-1; a possible D gene is TRBD1 (6 bases). The CDR3 loop spans 19 amino acids. Per germline, CDR1 ENHRY and CDR2 SYGVKD. With 6 bases removed from V and 4 bases from J, the gap between germline ends came to 28 bases. The DNA for the CDR3 is TGTGCCATCAGAGGAGTGGGGACCGGCGCCGAGGGGGATTACAATGAGCAGTTCTTC. Its protein product is CAIRGVGTGAEGDYNEQFF.

The CDR3 spells CSARITGGKRGYTF. CDR3 nucleotide sequence: TGCAGTGCTAGGATCACAGGGGGAAAGCGGGGCTACACCTTC. The chain recombines TRBV20-1 with TRBJ1-2; 8 bases map to TRBD1. The CDR3 runs 14 residues. Germline CDR1 is DFQATT and CDR2 is SNEGSKA (reference sequence). V lost 3 bases to trimming and J lost 8 bases; unmatched junction nucleotides: 11.

The CDR3 coding sequence is TGCGCCAGCAGCCATTCTGGGGGCTTGGAGACCCAGTACTTC. This sequence encodes CASSHSGGLETQYF. V usage is TRBV4-1 and J usage is TRBJ2-7, with D tentatively TRBD1 (6 bases). The better agreement between TRBJ2-5 and the DNA end casts doubt on the J call. The CDR3 runs 14 residues. Germline CDR1 reads MGHRA; CDR2 reads YSYEKL.

The CDR3 coding sequence is TGCAGCGTATTGGGAAGCCCCGCAACAGATACGCAGTATTTT. Its protein is CSVLGSPATDTQYF. The chain couples TRBV29-1 to TRBJ2-3; D is ambiguous. The germline gives CDR1 SQVTM, CDR2 ANQGSEA. The CDR3 length is 14 residues. Trimming removed 6 bases from V and 3 bases from J, with 16 bases in between.

The CDR3 is CSARAAPGAGGTDTQYF. As DNA, the CDR3 is TGCAGTGCTAGAGCGGCCCCCGGGGCGGGAGGCACAGATACGCAGTATTTT. The chain recombines TRBV20-1 with TRBJ2-3; the match to TRBD2 covers 7 bases. After removal of 1 base from V and 1 base from J, the junction contained 11 bases not matched to a gene. CDR3 length equals 17 residues. Germline assignment: CDR1 DFQATT and CDR2 SNEGSKA (reference sequence).

Only a few counts were recorded for this clonotype. The chain joins TRBV4-1 to TRBJ2-3, with D possibly matching TRBD2 (5 bases). Per germline, CDR1 MGHRA and CDR2 YSYEKL. V was trimmed by 0 bases and J by 10 bases, leaving 17 bases between them. The CDR3 sequence is 15 residues long. CDR3 DNA sequence: TGCGCCAGCAGCCAAGAAACTAGTACGTTAAGGCCGCAGTATTTT. Translating it yields CASSQETSTLRPQYF.

The chain's CDR3 is CASSLSLVEKLFF. For the CDR3, the DNA is TGTGCCAGCAGCTTAAGTTTAGTGGAAAAACTGTTTTTT. V usage is TRBV7-2 and J usage is TRBJ1-4; D is unclear. With 2 bases removed from V and 8 bases from J, the gap between germline ends came to 9 bases. Germline values: CDR1 SGHTA, CDR2 FQGNSA. The CDR3 is made up of 13 amino acids.

The CDR3 here is CASSQEQGLTDTQYF. The CDR3 coding sequence is TGTGCCAGCAGCCAAGAGCAAGGACTTACAGATACGCAGTATTTT. This sequence joins TRBV4-2 and TRBJ2-3, with D perhaps TRBD2 (5 bases). The CDR3 totals 15 residues. V lost 0 bases and J lost 3, with 10 bases in between. CDR1 is LGHNA and CDR2 is YNFKEQ in the germline V gene.